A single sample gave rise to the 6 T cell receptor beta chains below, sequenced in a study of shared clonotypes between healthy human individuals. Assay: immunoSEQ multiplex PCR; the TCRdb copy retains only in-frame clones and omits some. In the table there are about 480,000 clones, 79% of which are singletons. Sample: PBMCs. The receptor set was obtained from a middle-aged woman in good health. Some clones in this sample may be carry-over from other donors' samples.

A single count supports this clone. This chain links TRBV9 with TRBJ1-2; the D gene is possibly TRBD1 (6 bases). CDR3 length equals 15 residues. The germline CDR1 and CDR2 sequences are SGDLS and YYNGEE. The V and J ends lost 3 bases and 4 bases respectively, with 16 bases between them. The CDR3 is CASSAHGTPVYGYTF. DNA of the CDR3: TGTGCCAGCAGCGCCCACGGGACACCAGTCTATGGCTACACCTTC.

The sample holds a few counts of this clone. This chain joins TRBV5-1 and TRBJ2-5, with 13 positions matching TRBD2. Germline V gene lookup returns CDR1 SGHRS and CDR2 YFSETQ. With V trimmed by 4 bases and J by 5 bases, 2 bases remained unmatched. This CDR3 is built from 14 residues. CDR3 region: CASSAGLAGETQYF. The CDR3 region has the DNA TGCGCCAGCAGCGCGGGACTAGCGGGGGAGACCCAGTACTTC.

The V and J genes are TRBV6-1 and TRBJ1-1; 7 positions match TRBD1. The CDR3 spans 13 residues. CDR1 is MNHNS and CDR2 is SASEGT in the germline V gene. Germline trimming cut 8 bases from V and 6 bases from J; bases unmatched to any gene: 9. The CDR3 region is CASVLTGTAEAFF. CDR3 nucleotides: TGTGCCAGCGTTCTGACCGGGACAGCTGAAGCTTTCTTT.

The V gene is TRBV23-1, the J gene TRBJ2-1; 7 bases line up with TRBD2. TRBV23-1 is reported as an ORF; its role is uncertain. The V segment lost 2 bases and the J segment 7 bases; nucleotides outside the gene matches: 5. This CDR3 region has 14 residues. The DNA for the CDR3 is TGCGCCAGCAGTCAAGCGGGAGCGAGGAATGAGCAGTTCTTC. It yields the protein CASSQAGARNEQFF.

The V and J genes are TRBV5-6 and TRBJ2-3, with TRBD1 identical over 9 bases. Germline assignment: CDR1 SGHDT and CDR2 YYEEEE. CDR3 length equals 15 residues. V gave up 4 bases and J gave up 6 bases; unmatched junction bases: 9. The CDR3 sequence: CASSAQQGAGDTQYF. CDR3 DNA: TGTGCCAGCAGCGCACAACAGGGGGCAGGGGATACGCAGTATTTT.

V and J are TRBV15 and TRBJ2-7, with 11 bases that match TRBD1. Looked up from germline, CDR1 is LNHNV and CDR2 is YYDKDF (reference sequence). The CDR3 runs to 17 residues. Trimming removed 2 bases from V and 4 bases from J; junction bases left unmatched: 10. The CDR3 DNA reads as TGTGCCACCAGCAGACCTCTACCCGGGACAGGGGGTTACGAGCAGTACTTC. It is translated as CATSRPLPGTGGYEQYF.